This T cell receptor (beta chain) was sequenced for a study of neurological immune-mediated disorders. In TCRdb, the 5' RACE reads were re-called with MiXCR into one record per CDR3 protein. The data contain roughly 67,000 distinct CDR3 sequences, under 5% of them singletons. Germline V gene data show CDR1 as SGHAT and CDR2 as FQNNGV. The CDR3 extends over 16 amino acids. The V and J ends lost 2 bases and 7 bases respectively, with 17 bases between them. The chain couples TRBV11-2 to TRBJ2-2; weak D call: TRBD2 (5 bases). This TCR was recovered from a man in his fifties or sixties with multiple sclerosis. The sample was PBMCs. The CDR3 spells CASSLSLLAIIGELFF. CDR3 DNA: TGTGCCAGCAGCTTAAGTTTGCTAGCAATAATCGGGGAGCTGTTTTTT.